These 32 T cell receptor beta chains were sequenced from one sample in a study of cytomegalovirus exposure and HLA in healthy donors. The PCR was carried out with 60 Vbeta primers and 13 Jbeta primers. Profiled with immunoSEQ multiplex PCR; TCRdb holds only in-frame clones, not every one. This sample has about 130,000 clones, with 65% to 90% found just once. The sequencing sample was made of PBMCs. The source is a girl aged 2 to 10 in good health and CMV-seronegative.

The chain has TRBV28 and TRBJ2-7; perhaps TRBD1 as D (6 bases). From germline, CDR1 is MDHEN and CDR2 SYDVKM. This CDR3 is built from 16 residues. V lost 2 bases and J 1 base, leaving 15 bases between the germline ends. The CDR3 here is CASSLTNRASSYEQYF. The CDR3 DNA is TGTGCCAGCAGTTTAACTAACAGGGCTTCATCCTACGAGCAGTACTTC.

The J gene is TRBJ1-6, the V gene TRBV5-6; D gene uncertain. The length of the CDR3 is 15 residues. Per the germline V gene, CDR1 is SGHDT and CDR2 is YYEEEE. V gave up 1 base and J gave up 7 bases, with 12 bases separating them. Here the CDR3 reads CASSLRTVLNSPLHF. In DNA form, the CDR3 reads TGTGCCAGCAGCTTGCGAACAGTCCTGAATTCACCCCTCCACTTT.

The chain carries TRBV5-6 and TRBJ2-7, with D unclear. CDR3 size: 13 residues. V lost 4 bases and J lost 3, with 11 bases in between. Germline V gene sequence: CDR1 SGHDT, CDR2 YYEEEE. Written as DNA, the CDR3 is TGTGCCAGCAGCCCCCTTTCGGTCTACGAGCAGTACTTC. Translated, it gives CASSPLSVYEQYF.

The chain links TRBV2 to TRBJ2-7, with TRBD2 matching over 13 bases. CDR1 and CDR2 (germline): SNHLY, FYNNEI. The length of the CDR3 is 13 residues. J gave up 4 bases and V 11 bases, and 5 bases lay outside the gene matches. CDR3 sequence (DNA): TGTGCCGGAAGGACTAGCGGGAGTTACGAGCAGTACTTC. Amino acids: CAGRTSGSYEQYF.

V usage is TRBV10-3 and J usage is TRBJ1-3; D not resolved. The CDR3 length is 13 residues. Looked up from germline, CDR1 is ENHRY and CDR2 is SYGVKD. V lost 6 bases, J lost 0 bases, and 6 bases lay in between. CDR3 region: CAIRRDSGNTIYF. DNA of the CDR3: TGTGCCATCAGGAGGGACTCTGGAAACACCATATATTTT.

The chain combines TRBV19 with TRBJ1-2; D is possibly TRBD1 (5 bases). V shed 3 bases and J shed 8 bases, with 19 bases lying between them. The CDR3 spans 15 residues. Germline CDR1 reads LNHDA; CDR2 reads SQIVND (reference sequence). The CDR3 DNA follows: TGTGCCAGTAGTATTGGTTCCGGACAACTATGGGGCTACACCTTC. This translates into CASSIGSGQLWGYTF.

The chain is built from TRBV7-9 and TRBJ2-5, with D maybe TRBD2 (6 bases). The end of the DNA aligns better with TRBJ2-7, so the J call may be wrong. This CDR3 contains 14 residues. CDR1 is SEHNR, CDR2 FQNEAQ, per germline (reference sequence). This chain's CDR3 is CASSPGGRDYEQYF. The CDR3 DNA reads TGTGCCAGCAGCCCCGGCGGGCGGGACTACGAGCAGTACTTC.

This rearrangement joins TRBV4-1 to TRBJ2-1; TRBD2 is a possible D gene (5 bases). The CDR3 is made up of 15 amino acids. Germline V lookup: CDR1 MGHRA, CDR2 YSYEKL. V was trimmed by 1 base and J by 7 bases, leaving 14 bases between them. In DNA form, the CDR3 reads TGCGCCAGCAGCCAAGCCCTAGCTTCTCAGAATGAGCAGTTCTTC. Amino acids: CASSQALASQNEQFF.

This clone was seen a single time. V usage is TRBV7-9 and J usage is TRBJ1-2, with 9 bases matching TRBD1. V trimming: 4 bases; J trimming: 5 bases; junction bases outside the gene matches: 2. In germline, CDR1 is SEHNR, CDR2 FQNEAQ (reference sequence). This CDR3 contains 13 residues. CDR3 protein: CASSWDREYGYTF. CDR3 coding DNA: TGTGCCAGCAGCTGGGACAGGGAATATGGCTACACCTTC. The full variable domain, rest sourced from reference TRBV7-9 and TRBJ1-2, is DTGVSQNPRHKITKRGQNVTFRCDPISEHNRLYWYRQTLGQGPEFLTYFQNEAQLEKSRLLSDRFSAERPKGSFSTLEIQRTEQGDSAMYLCASSWDREYGYTFGSGTRLTVV.

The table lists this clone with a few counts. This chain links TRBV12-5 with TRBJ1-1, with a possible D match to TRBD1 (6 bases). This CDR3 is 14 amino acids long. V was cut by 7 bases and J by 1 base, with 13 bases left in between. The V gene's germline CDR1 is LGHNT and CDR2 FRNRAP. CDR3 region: CASAPGHPNTEAFF. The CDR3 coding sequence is TGTGCTAGTGCCCCGGGACACCCGAACACTGAAGCTTTCTTT.

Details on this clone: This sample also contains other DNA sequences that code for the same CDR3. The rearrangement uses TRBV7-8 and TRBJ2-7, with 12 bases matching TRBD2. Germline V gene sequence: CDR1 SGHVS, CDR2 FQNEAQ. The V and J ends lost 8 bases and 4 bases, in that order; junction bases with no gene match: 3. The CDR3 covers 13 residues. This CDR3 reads CASSLAGGYEQYF. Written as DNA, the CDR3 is TGTGCCAGCTCTCTAGCGGGGGGGTACGAGCAGTACTTC.

The CDR3 sequence is CASRYTSGTYEQYF. CDR3 bases: TGTGCCAGCAGGTACACTAGCGGGACCTACGAGCAGTACTTC. The chain uses TRBV27 and TRBJ2-7; TRBD2 matches 10 bases. Losses at the gene ends were 6 bases for V and 2 bases for J; bases not matched to a gene: 4. The V gene's germline CDR1 is MNHEY and CDR2 SMNVEV (reference sequence). The CDR3 spans 14 residues.

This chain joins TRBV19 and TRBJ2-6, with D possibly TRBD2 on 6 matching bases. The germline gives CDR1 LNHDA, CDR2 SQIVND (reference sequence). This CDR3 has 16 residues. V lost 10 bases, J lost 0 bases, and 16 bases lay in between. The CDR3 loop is CATLWEVYSGANVLTF. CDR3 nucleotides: TGTGCCACTCTCTGGGAGGTTTACTCTGGGGCCAACGTCCTGACTTTC.

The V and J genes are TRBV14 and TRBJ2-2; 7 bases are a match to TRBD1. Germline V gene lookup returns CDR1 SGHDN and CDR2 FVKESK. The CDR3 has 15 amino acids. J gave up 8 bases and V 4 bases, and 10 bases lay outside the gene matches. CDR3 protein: CASSRDPTGVGELFF. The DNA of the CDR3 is TGTGCCAGCAGCCGAGACCCAACAGGGGTTGGGGAGCTGTTTTTT.

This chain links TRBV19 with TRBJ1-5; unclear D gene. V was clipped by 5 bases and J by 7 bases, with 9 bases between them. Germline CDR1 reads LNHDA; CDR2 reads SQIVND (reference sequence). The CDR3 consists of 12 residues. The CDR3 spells CASSAGRQPQHF. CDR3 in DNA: TGTGCCAGTAGTGCGGGGAGGCAGCCCCAGCATTTT.

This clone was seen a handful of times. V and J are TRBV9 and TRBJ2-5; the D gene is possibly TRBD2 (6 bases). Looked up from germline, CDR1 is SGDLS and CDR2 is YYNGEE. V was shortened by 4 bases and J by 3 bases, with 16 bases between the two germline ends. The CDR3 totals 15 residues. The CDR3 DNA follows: TGTGCCAGCAGCCCTTTGGAGGGCGAAAAAGAGACCCAGTACTTC. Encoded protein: CASSPLEGEKETQYF. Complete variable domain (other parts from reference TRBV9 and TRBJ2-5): DSGVTQTPKHLITATGQRVTLRCSPRSGDLSVYWYQQSLDQGLQFLIQYYNGEERAKGNILERFSAQQFPDLHSELNLSSLELGDSALYFCASSPLEGEKETQYFGPGTRLLVL.

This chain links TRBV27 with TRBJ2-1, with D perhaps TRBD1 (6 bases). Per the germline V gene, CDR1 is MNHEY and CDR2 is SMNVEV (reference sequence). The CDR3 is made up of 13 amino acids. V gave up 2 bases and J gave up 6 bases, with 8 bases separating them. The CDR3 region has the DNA TGTGCCAGCAGTTTAGGACAGTTCAATGAGCAGTTCTTC. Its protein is CASSLGQFNEQFF.

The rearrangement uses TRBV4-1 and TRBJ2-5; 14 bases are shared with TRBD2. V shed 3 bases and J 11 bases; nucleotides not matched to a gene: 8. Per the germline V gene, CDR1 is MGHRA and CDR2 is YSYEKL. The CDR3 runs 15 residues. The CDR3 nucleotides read TGCGCCAGCAGCCAGGGACTAGCGGGAGTCAAAGAGCAGTACTTC. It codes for CASSQGLAGVKEQYF.

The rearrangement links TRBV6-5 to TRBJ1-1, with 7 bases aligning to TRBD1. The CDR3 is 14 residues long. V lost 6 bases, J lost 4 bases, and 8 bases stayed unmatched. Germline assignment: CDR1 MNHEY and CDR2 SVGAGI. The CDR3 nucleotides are TGTGCCAGCAGCCTTACAGGGGTTGGCACTGAAGCTTTCTTT. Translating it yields CASSLTGVGTEAFF.

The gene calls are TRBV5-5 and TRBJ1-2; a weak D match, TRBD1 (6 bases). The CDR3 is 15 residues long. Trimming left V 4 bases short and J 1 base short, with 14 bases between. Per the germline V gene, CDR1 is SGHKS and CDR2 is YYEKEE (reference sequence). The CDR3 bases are TGTGCCAGCAGCCATGGACAGTCCCGTAACTATGGCTACACCTTC. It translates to CASSHGQSRNYGYTF.

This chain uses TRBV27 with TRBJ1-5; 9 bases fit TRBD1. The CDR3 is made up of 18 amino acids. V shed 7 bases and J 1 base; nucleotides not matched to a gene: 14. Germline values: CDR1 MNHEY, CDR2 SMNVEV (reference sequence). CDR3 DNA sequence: TGTGCCAGCAAACTTATTTTACAGGGGGCGCGCAGCAATCAGCCCCAGCATTTT. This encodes CASKLILQGARSNQPQHF.

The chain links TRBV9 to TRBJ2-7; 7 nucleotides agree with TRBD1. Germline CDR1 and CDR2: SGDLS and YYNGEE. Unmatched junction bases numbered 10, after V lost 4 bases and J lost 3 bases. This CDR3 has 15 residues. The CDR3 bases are TGTGCCAGCAGCCCATCTGGGACAGAGCACTACGAGCAGTACTTC. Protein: CASSPSGTEHYEQYF.

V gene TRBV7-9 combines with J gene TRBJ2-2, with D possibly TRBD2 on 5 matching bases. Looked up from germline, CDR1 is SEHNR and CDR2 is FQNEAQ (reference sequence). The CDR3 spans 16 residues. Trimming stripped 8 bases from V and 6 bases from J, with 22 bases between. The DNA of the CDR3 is TGTGCCAGCTTCGGGGTAATCAGTGGCGGGTCCGGGGAGCTGTTTTTT. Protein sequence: CASFGVISGGSGELFF.

In nucleotides, the CDR3 is TGCGCCAGCAGCTCTAGTCTCCGGGTTGGGGAGACCCAGTACTTC. Residues: CASSSSLRVGETQYF. This rearrangement joins TRBV5-1 to TRBJ2-5, with no clear D. CDR3 length: 15 amino acids. The V end was cut by 3 bases, the J end by 5 bases, with 17 bases between. Germline CDR1 reads SGHRS; CDR2 reads YFSETQ.

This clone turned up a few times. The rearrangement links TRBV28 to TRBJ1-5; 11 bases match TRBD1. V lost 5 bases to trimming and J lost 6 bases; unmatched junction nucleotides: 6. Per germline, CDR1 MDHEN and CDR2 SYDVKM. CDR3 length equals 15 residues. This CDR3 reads CASSRDRGRSQPQHF. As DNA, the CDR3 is TGTGCCAGCAGTCGGGACAGGGGGAGAAGTCAGCCCCAGCATTTT. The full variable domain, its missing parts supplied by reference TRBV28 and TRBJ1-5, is DVKVTQSSRYLVKRTGEKVFLECVQDMDHENMFWYRQDPGLGLRLIYFSYDVKMKEKGDIPEGYSVSREKKERFSLILESASTNQTSMYLCASSRDRGRSQPQHFGDGTRLSIL.

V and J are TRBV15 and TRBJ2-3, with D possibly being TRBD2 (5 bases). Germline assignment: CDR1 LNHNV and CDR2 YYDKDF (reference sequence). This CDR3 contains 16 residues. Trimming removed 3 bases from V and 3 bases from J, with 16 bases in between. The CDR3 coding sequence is TGTGCCACCAGCAGGGAACCGGGAAGTGGGACAGATACGCAGTATTTT. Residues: CATSREPGSGTDTQYF.

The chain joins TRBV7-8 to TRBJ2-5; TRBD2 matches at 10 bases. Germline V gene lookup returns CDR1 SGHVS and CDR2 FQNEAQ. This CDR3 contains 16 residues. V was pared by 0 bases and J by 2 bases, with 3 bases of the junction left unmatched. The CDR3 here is CASSLASGGRQETQYF. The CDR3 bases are TGTGCCAGCAGCTTAGCTAGCGGGGGGCGACAAGAGACCCAGTACTTC.

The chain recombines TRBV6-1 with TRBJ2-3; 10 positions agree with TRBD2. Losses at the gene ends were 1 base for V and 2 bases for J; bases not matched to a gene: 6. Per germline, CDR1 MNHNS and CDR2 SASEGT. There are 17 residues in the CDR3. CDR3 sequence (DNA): TGTGCCAGCAGTGAAGGACTAGCGGGCGGAACCACAGATACGCAGTATTTT. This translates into CASSEGLAGGTTDTQYF.

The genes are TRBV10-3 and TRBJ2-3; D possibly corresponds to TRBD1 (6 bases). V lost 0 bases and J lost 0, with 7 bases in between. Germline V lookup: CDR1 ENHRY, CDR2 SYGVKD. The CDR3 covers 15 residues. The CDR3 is CAISESTGSTDTQYF. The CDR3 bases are TGTGCCATCAGTGAGTCGACAGGTAGCACAGATACGCAGTATTTT.

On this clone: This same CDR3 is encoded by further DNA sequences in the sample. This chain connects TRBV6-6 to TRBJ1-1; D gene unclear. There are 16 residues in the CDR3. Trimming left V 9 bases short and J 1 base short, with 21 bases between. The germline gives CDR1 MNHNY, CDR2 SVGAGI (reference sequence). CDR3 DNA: TGTGCCAGTAATACAGTTGACCGCGGGAAGAACACTGAAGCTTTCTTT. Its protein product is CASNTVDRGKNTEAFF.

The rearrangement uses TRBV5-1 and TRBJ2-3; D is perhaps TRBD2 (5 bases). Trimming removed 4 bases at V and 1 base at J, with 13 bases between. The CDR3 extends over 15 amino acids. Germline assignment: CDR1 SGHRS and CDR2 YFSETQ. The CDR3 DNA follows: TGCGCCAGCAGCAGGACCGGGGTGGGCACAGATACGCAGTATTTT. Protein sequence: CASSRTGVGTDTQYF.

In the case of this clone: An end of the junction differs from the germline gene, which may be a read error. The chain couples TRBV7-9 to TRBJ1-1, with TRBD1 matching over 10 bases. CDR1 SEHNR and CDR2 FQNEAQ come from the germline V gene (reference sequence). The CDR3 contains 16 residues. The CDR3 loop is CASSQLTGGPNTEAFF. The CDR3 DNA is TGTGCCAGCAGCCAGTTGACAGGGGGCCCGAACACCGAAGCTTTCTTT.